This passage covers 3 T cell receptor beta chains from one sample sequenced in a study of blood T cell repertoires in COVID-19 (TCRdb year 2020). The library relied on the immunoSEQ multiplex PCR assay. Drawn from immuneACCESS, this table holds only the in-frame rearrangements with V and J called that TCRdb kept. Clones are partly lost; checked studies trace under half to an unresolved V gene and leave the rest unexplained. Here the sample has 200,000 to 300,000 clones; about 87% occur a single time. Clones ranked in the top ten supply approximately 3.8% of the sample. Sequences were obtained from peripheral blood. Every receptor here comes from a man in his sixties who had recovered from COVID-19.

This sequence joins TRBV19 and TRBJ2-1; weak D call: TRBD2 (5 bases). Germline V CDR1 and CDR2: LNHDA, SQIVND (reference sequence). V dropped 3 bases and J dropped 10 bases, with 13 bases sitting between them. CDR3 length equals 13 residues. CDR3 loop: CASSISAEREQFF. The CDR3 bases are TGTGCCAGTAGTATTAGTGCGGAGCGGGAGCAGTTCTTC.

This rearrangement joins TRBV10-3 to TRBJ2-2; 8 nucleotides align to TRBD1. Germline V gene lookup returns CDR1 ENHRY and CDR2 SYGVKD. V lost 3 bases, J lost 1 base, and 4 bases stayed unmatched. The CDR3 length is 16 residues. This CDR3 is CAISDRDRQNTGELFF. The CDR3 DNA reads TGTGCCATCAGTGACCGGGACAGGCAGAACACCGGGGAGCTGTTTTTT.

J is TRBJ1-2 and V is TRBV15; 7 nucleotides align to TRBD1. J gave up 5 bases and V 0 bases, and 3 bases lay outside the gene matches. The CDR3 totals 14 residues. Germline V lookup: CDR1 LNHNV, CDR2 YYDKDF (reference sequence). CDR3 DNA sequence: TGTGCCACCAGCAGAGAAGACAGGGTATATGGCTACACCTTC. As protein: CATSREDRVYGYTF.